This TCR beta chain was captured in a study of CD8 T cells in ankylosing spondylitis. Regarding the study as a whole: Matched ankylosing spondylitis synovial fluid reportedly showed significant enrichment of disease-linked clones. Among TCR beta sequences, a motif of eight highly homologous variants appeared characteristic of ankylosing spondylitis blood. There were earlier reports of some motif variants in reactive arthritis synovial fluid and blood. Peripheral blood held disease-linked clones only at relatively low frequency, and these were CD8+.

One entry per CDR3 protein, called by TCRdb with MiXCR from the 5' RACE reads. The profile shows 150,000 to 200,000 distinct CDR3 sequences, 18% of them singletons. This clonotype has at least ten counts. The antigen is unknown. Trimming shortened V by 5 bases and J by 1 base, and 12 bases separated the two germline ends. This CDR3 has 15 residues. The clonotype originates from a male donor between 10 and 30 years old with ankylosing spondylitis or in good health (not recorded which). J is TRBJ2-1 and V is TRBV12-3 or TRBV12-4; D is perhaps TRBD2 (6 bases). Source material: blood, either unsorted or a sorted T cell fraction (not recorded which). The CDR3 nucleotides read TGTGCCAGCAGTCGGGACTCCTCTTCCTACAATGAGCAGTTCTTC. This gives the protein CASSRDSSSYNEQFF.